A selection of T cell receptor beta chains follows, all from one sample in a study of cytomegalovirus exposure and HLA in healthy donors. The repertoire was sequenced with immunoSEQ multiplex PCR; TCRdb's copy has only in-frame clones and lacks some. In the table there are 85,000 to 100,000 clones, 86% of which are singletons. Material for sequencing was PBMCs. These receptors came from a man between 25 and 39 years old in good health and CMV-seropositive. Both conserved end residues are part of each CDR3. Fields, in order: D gene, J gene, clone size, V gene, CDR3 DNA, CDR3 protein. D genes are given only for firm matches. Not every row has a clone size; where given, it reads once, few, many or a size class.

D gene: NA; J gene: TRBJ2-1; clone size: NA; V gene: TRBV5-1; CDR3 DNA: TGCGCCAGCAGCTGGGGGGAGAAAGGCAATGAGCAGTTCTTC; CDR3 protein: CASSWGEKGNEQFF
D gene: NA; J gene: TRBJ2-3; clone size: few; V gene: TRBV4-2; CDR3 DNA: TGTGCCAGCAGCCAAGGGCTAGGGGCAGATACGCAGTATTTT; CDR3 protein: CASSQGLGADTQYF
D gene: NA; J gene: TRBJ1-2; clone size: NA; V gene: TRBV7-9; CDR3 DNA: TGTGCCAGCAGCAACTTTGCTAATCACGGCTACACCTTC; CDR3 protein: CASSNFANHGYTF
D gene: TRBD1; J gene: TRBJ1-5; clone size: NA; V gene: TRBV6-6; CDR3 DNA: TGTGCCAGCAGTCGACAGGGGGCTAGAGATCAGCCCCAGCATTTT; CDR3 protein: CASSRQGARDQPQHF
D gene: TRBD2; J gene: TRBJ2-7; clone size: NA; V gene: TRBV5-1; CDR3 DNA: TGCGCCAGCAGCCTCACTAGCGGGGAAGAGCAGTACTTC; CDR3 protein: CASSLTSGEEQYF
D gene: TRBD1; J gene: TRBJ1-5; clone size: NA; V gene: TRBV2; CDR3 DNA: TGTGCCAGCAGTGGGGACAGGGGAAACAATCAGCCCCAGCATTTT; CDR3 protein: CASSGDRGNNQPQHF
D gene: TRBD1; J gene: TRBJ1-2; clone size: NA; V gene: TRBV18; CDR3 DNA: TGTGCCAGCACAATCACCCGGGACAGGGTGAGTGGCTACACCTTC; CDR3 protein: CASTITRDRVSGYTF
D gene: TRBD1; J gene: TRBJ2-7; clone size: NA; V gene: TRBV29-1; CDR3 DNA: TGCAGCGTTGGGACAGGGGGGCCCTACGAGCAGTACTTC; CDR3 protein: CSVGTGGPYEQYF
D gene: TRBD1; J gene: TRBJ1-1; clone size: once; V gene: TRBV5-1; CDR3 DNA: TGCGCCAGCAGCGCCGGACAGGGCCTGAGCACTGAAGCTTTCTTT; CDR3 protein: CASSAGQGLSTEAFF
D gene: TRBD2; J gene: TRBJ2-3; clone size: NA; V gene: TRBV10-3; CDR3 DNA: TGTGCCATCAGGCCTGGACTAGCGGGAGGGCCAGACCTTACAGATACGCAGTATTTT; CDR3 protein: CAIRPGLAGGPDLTDTQYF
D gene: NA; J gene: TRBJ1-2; clone size: NA; V gene: TRBV20-1; CDR3 DNA: TGCAGTGCTAGTCAGGGGCTTGGCTACACCTTC; CDR3 protein: CSASQGLGYTF
D gene: NA; J gene: TRBJ2-1; clone size: NA; V gene: TRBV28; CDR3 DNA: TGTGCCAGCAGCTCCCCCCCTTTAGCAAGTGAGCAGTTCTTC; CDR3 protein: CASSSPPLASEQFF
D gene: TRBD2; J gene: TRBJ2-1; clone size: NA; V gene: TRBV25-1; CDR3 DNA: TGTGCCAGCAGCCGTAGTGGGCTAGCGGCGTACAATGAGCAGTTCTTC; CDR3 protein: CASSRSGLAAYNEQFF
D gene: NA; J gene: TRBJ1-2; clone size: NA; V gene: TRBV28; CDR3 DNA: TGTGCCAGCAGTTCGGGAAACTATGGCTACACCTTC; CDR3 protein: CASSSGNYGYTF
D gene: TRBD1; J gene: TRBJ1-2; clone size: NA; V gene: TRBV4-2; CDR3 DNA: TGTGCCAGCAGCCCGGGGGACAGCACTAACTATGGCTACACCTTC; CDR3 protein: CASSPGDSTNYGYTF
D gene: TRBD2; J gene: TRBJ2-6; clone size: NA; V gene: TRBV6-4; CDR3 DNA: TGTGCCAGCAGTGACTCGGCCCAGCGGGGGGACTCTGGGGCCAACGTCCTGACTTTC; CDR3 protein: CASSDSAQRGDSGANVLTF
D gene: NA; J gene: TRBJ1-2; clone size: NA; V gene: TRBV11-2; CDR3 DNA: TGTGCCAGCAGCTTAGACCAGGCCTATGGCTACACCTTC; CDR3 protein: CASSLDQAYGYTF
D gene: TRBD2; J gene: TRBJ2-7; clone size: NA; V gene: TRBV30; CDR3 DNA: TGTGCCTGCAAACGGACTAGCGGGGACGAGCAGTACTTC; CDR3 protein: CACKRTSGDEQYF
D gene: NA; J gene: TRBJ1-2; clone size: NA; V gene: TRBV2; CDR3 DNA: TGTGCCAGCAGACGGGGGACCAACTATGGCTACACCTTC; CDR3 protein: CASRRGTNYGYTF
D gene: NA; J gene: TRBJ1-1; clone size: once; V gene: TRBV5-4; CDR3 DNA: TGTGCCAGCAGCGTTGGACCAGACAGTAACACTGAAGCTTTCTTT; CDR3 protein: CASSVGPDSNTEAFF
D gene: NA; J gene: TRBJ2-3; clone size: NA; V gene: TRBV5-1; CDR3 DNA: TGCGCCAGCAGCTTGTCAGGGTTGGCAGATACGCAGTATTTT; CDR3 protein: CASSLSGLADTQYF
D gene: TRBD2; J gene: TRBJ2-3; clone size: NA; V gene: TRBV6-1; CDR3 DNA: TGTGCCAGCAGTGAGGTCAGCGGGGTAGCGTCAGATACGCAGTATTTT; CDR3 protein: CASSEVSGVASDTQYF
D gene: TRBD1; J gene: TRBJ2-5; clone size: NA; V gene: TRBV10-3; CDR3 DNA: TGTGCCACCAGAGACAGGGTAGAGACCCAGTACTTC; CDR3 protein: CATRDRVETQYF
D gene: TRBD2; J gene: TRBJ2-1; clone size: NA; V gene: TRBV5-1; CDR3 DNA: TGCGCCAGCAGCTTCCGACTAGCGGAGGGGAGTGAGCAGTTCTTC; CDR3 protein: CASSFRLAEGSEQFF
D gene: TRBD1; J gene: TRBJ1-4; clone size: NA; V gene: TRBV7-2; CDR3 DNA: TGTGCCAGCAGCTTAGCCGGACAGGGTTACGAAAAACTGTTTTTT; CDR3 protein: CASSLAGQGYEKLFF
D gene: TRBD1; J gene: TRBJ2-7; clone size: NA; V gene: TRBV18; CDR3 DNA: TGTGCCAGCTCGGGGGACAGTGCCGCCTACGAGCAGTACTTC; CDR3 protein: CASSGDSAAYEQYF
D gene: NA; J gene: TRBJ1-6; clone size: NA; V gene: TRBV30; CDR3 DNA: TGTGCCTGGAGGTACTCAGGGGTTCTGTATAATTCACCCCTCCACTTT; CDR3 protein: CAWRYSGVLYNSPLHF
D gene: NA; J gene: TRBJ1-2; clone size: NA; V gene: TRBV19; CDR3 DNA: TGTGCCAGCCATAAAGAGAACAGCCGCTATGGCTACACCTTC; CDR3 protein: CASHKENSRYGYTF
D gene: NA; J gene: TRBJ2-1; clone size: NA; V gene: TRBV28; CDR3 DNA: TGTGCCAGCAGTCACGGGAGTAGAGGATCCGATGAGCAGTTCTTC; CDR3 protein: CASSHGSRGSDEQFF
D gene: TRBD1; J gene: TRBJ2-3; clone size: once; V gene: TRBV28; CDR3 DNA: TGTGCCAGCAGCGGGACAGGGGTCCCCACAGATACGCAGTATTTT; CDR3 protein: CASSGTGVPTDTQYF
D gene: NA; J gene: TRBJ1-2; clone size: NA; V gene: TRBV7-2; CDR3 DNA: TGTGCCAGCAGCCCGTATTCCCGGGTAGGGGATGGCTACACCTTC; CDR3 protein: CASSPYSRVGDGYTF
D gene: NA; J gene: TRBJ1-1; clone size: NA; V gene: TRBV19; CDR3 DNA: TGTGCCAGTAGTACTAGGGGGGGGACTGAAGCTTTCTTT; CDR3 protein: CASSTRGGTEAFF
D gene: TRBD2; J gene: TRBJ2-7; clone size: few; V gene: TRBV6-1; CDR3 DNA: TGTGCCAGCAGTCTACCCTCGACTAGCGCTTACGAGCAGTACTTC; CDR3 protein: CASSLPSTSAYEQYF
D gene: NA; J gene: TRBJ1-1; clone size: NA; V gene: TRBV29-1; CDR3 DNA: TGCAGCGTTTCCCGCGCGAACACTGAAGCTTTCTTT; CDR3 protein: CSVSRANTEAFF
D gene: TRBD1; J gene: TRBJ1-1; clone size: NA; V gene: TRBV5-6; CDR3 DNA: TGTGCCAGCAGCTTCCGGACAGGGTTTCGGGACACTGAAGCTTTCTTT; CDR3 protein: CASSFRTGFRDTEAFF
D gene: TRBD2; J gene: TRBJ2-1; clone size: few; V gene: TRBV5-6; CDR3 DNA: TGTGCCAGCAGCCCCCTGAGACTAGCGCTTCAAATAGGGAATGAGCAGTTCTTC; CDR3 protein: CASSPLRLALQIGNEQFF
D gene: NA; J gene: TRBJ2-7; clone size: NA; V gene: TRBV13; CDR3 DNA: TGTGCCAGCAGCTTAGGCGGGGGACCCACCTACGAGCAGTACTTC; CDR3 protein: CASSLGGGPTYEQYF
D gene: TRBD1; J gene: TRBJ2-7; clone size: NA; V gene: TRBV4-1; CDR3 DNA: TGCGCCAGCAGCCATGACAGGGGGCCCTACGAGCAGTACTTC; CDR3 protein: CASSHDRGPYEQYF
D gene: NA; J gene: TRBJ2-7; clone size: NA; V gene: TRBV7-9; CDR3 DNA: TGTGCCAGCAGTTACCCCGAATTAGGAGACTACGAGCAGTACTTC; CDR3 protein: CASSYPELGDYEQYF
D gene: TRBD2; J gene: TRBJ2-3; clone size: NA; V gene: TRBV27; CDR3 DNA: TGTGCCAGCAGTTTATCGGTGGCTAGCGGGAGGGGGAGCACAGATACGCAGTATTTT; CDR3 protein: CASSLSVASGRGSTDTQYF
D gene: NA; J gene: TRBJ1-5; clone size: NA; V gene: TRBV6-5; CDR3 DNA: TGTGCCAGCAGTTACTCGAAGCGGAACAATCAGCCCCAGCATTTT; CDR3 protein: CASSYSKRNNQPQHF